What follows are 23 T cell receptor beta chains derived from one specimen sequenced in a study of control samples from healthy donors and cancer patients. Clones were read by immunoSEQ multiplex PCR, and TCRdb kept only the in-frame ones, dropping some. The profile shows some 82,000 clones, about 87% of them singletons. Sequenced: blood. These receptors were obtained from a man in his fifties in good health.

This chain uses TRBV27 with TRBJ1-2; possibly TRBD1 for D (5 bases). Trimming took off 6 bases at V and 6 bases at J, with 29 bases between the two ends. This CDR3 spans 18 amino acids. Germline CDR1 and CDR2: MNHEY and SMNVEV (reference sequence). The CDR3: CASRGYLGDGDPGDGYTF. The DNA for the CDR3 is TGTGCCAGCAGGGGTTATCTAGGGGACGGCGACCCGGGAGATGGCTACACCTTC.

The V call is TRBV6-5, the J call TRBJ2-7; D may correspond to TRBD1 or TRBD2 (5 bases each). V lost 6 bases and J 7 bases, leaving 13 bases between the germline ends. The CDR3 contains 12 residues. Germline CDR1 and CDR2: MNHEY and SVGAGI. CDR3 DNA: TGTGCCAGCAGCGAGGGTGGGGGTGAGCAGTACGTC. Protein: CASSEGGGEQYV.

V and J are TRBV7-8 and TRBJ2-1, with 9 positions matching TRBD2. Germline V gene data show CDR1 as SGHVS and CDR2 as FQNEAQ. J gave up 7 bases and V 5 bases, and 6 bases lay outside the gene matches. The CDR3 runs to 14 residues. The CDR3: CASSSLSGGNEQFF. As DNA, the CDR3 is TGTGCCAGCAGCAGTCTCAGCGGGGGGAATGAGCAGTTCTTC.

The chain links TRBV6-5 to TRBJ1-1; weak D call: TRBD1 (5 bases). The CDR3 has 12 residues. Germline-derived CDR1 and CDR2 are MNHEY and SVGAGI. The ends were cut back, 7 bases at V and 2 bases at J, with 8 bases in the middle. CDR3: CASTQGNTEAFF. The CDR3 region has the DNA TGTGCCAGCACGCAGGGAAACACTGAAGCTTTCTTT.

The rearrangement uses TRBV30 and TRBJ1-1, with 7 bases that match TRBD1. V was clipped by 3 bases and J by 4 bases; unmatched bases: 11. The CDR3 length is 15 residues. Germline CDR1 reads GTSNPN; CDR2 reads SVGIG (reference sequence). As DNA, the CDR3 is TGTGCCTGGAGGGTAACAGGGGCGGGTGGCACTGAAGCTTTCTTT. Protein product: CAWRVTGAGGTEAFF. Based on the CDR3 plus reference TRBV30 and TRBJ1-1, the full variable domain is SQTIHQWPATLVQPVGSPLSLECTVEGTSNPNLYWYRQAAGRGLQLLFYSVGIGQISSEVPQNLSASRPQDRQFILSSKKLLLSDSGFYLCAWRVTGAGGTEAFFGQGTRLTVV.

The chain is built from TRBV2 and TRBJ2-7; 8 nucleotides align to TRBD1. Germline values: CDR1 SNHLY, CDR2 FYNNEI. The V gene end was trimmed by 2 bases and the J gene end by 4 bases; junction bases not matched to a gene: 7. The CDR3 has 15 amino acids. For the CDR3, the DNA is TGTGCCAGCAGTGAAAGTGCAGGGGGCCAGTACGAGCAGTACTTC. It encodes CASSESAGGQYEQYF.

Notes on this clone: The CDR3 ends on some other residue instead of the conserved phenylalanine or tryptophan, so this is likely a read error. No DNA is shown, since the ends of the CDR3 on it are uncertain; the CDR3 is the one TCRdb lists. V is TRBV20-1 and J is TRBJ2-6. Germline V gives CDR1 DFQATT, CDR2 SNEGSKA (reference sequence). The CDR3 is 10 amino acids long, termini counted. The CDR3 is CSATPRKGSL.

The chain couples TRBV24-1 to TRBJ1-2; 9 bases align to TRBD1. The junction had 5 bases not matched to a gene; V was cut back by 3 bases and J by 7 bases. CDR1 KGHDR and CDR2 SFDVKD come from the germline V gene. The CDR3 is 14 amino acids. CDR3 loop: CATSDITGGGGYTF. As DNA, the CDR3 is TGTGCCACCAGTGATATCACAGGGGGCGGTGGCTACACCTTC.

This chain links TRBV7-3 with TRBJ2-3, with TRBD1 matching 9 bases. Germline loops: CDR1 SGHTA, CDR2 FQGTGA. V lost 4 bases to trimming and J lost 3 bases; unmatched junction nucleotides: 2. This CDR3 is built from 14 residues. The CDR3 sequence is CASSSGQGTDTQYF. In DNA, the CDR3 is TGTGCCAGCAGCTCGGGACAGGGAACAGATACGCAGTATTTT.

This clone was seen more than once but under ten times. This sequence joins TRBV9 and TRBJ1-1, with a tentative D call TRBD1 (6 bases). Germline CDR1 SGDLS, CDR2 YYNGEE. This CDR3 comprises 14 residues. V gave up 0 bases and J gave up 5 bases, with 11 bases separating them. The CDR3 region has the DNA TGTGCCAGCAGCGTAGGGGGGGCGGAGACTGAAGCTTTCTTT. It translates to CASSVGGAETEAFF.

The chain is built from TRBV4-3 and TRBJ1-1; D is unclear. This CDR3 is 15 amino acids long. The germline gives CDR1 LGHNA, CDR2 YSLEER. The V end was cut by 0 bases, the J end by 4 bases, with 12 bases between. CDR3 bases: TGCGCCAGCAGCCAAGATCGAGGCAGGTTCACTGAAGCTTTCTTT. It specifies CASSQDRGRFTEAFF.

With regard to this clone: The junction and the germline gene differ at one end; a read error may be behind it. The rearrangement joins TRBV3-1 (or the pseudogene TRBV3-2) to TRBJ2-3; TRBD2 is a possible D gene (5 bases). This CDR3 region has 18 residues. Germline lookup yields CDR1 LGHDT and CDR2 YNNKEL (reference sequence). CDR3 sequence reads: CASSQRKRLNPSTNTQYF. In nucleotides, the CDR3 is TGTGCCAGCAGCCAAAGGAAGCGGCTTAACCCTAGCACAAATACGCAGTATTTT.

The V and J genes are TRBV30 and TRBJ2-5; D tentatively reads TRBD1 or TRBD2 (5 bases each). The CDR3 runs to 14 residues. Germline CDR1 is GTSNPN and CDR2 is SVGIG (reference sequence). Trimming left V 2 bases short and J 5 bases short, with 15 bases between. The CDR3 loop is CAWSWRTPGETQYF. The CDR3 nucleotides are TGTGCCTGGAGTTGGAGGACACCGGGGGAGACCCAGTACTTC.

The chain employs TRBV27 and TRBJ2-1, with 11 bases fitting TRBD2. Unmatched junction bases numbered 13, after V lost 6 bases and J lost 6 bases. The CDR3 has 17 residues. The germline gives CDR1 MNHEY, CDR2 SMNVEV (reference sequence). The CDR3 DNA reads TGTGCCAGCAGGCTCTATTCCGGGACTAGCGGTTTCAATGAGCAGTTCTTC. Translation: CASRLYSGTSGFNEQFF.

This chain joins TRBV5-1 and TRBJ1-2; D may be TRBD1 (5 bases). The germline gives CDR1 SGHRS, CDR2 YFSETQ. The germline V and J ends were trimmed by 0 bases and 8 bases, with 11 bases remaining between them. The CDR3 loop spans 13 amino acids. The CDR3 is CASSLETEGGYTF. CDR3 coding DNA: TGCGCCAGCAGCTTGGAAACCGAGGGGGGCTACACCTTC.

This chain connects TRBV15 to TRBJ2-5, with TRBD2 identical over 7 bases. CDR1 is LNHNV and CDR2 is YYDKDF in the germline V gene (reference sequence). There are 13 residues in the CDR3. The J segment lost 1 base and the V segment lost 5 bases, leaving 1 base of the junction unmatched. CDR3 sequence: CATSWTSQETQYF. The CDR3 bases are TGTGCCACCAGCTGGACTAGCCAAGAGACCCAGTACTTC.

The J gene is TRBJ2-5, the V gene TRBV30; D is unclear. Germline V lookup: CDR1 GTSNPN, CDR2 SVGIG (reference sequence). This CDR3 has 13 residues. Trimming took off 1 base at V and 4 bases at J, with 10 bases between the two ends. This chain's CDR3 is CAWSGTPRETQYF. The CDR3 DNA follows: TGTGCCTGGAGTGGGACCCCCCGAGAGACCCAGTACTTC.

The sample holds a few counts of this clone. The chain recombines TRBV30 with TRBJ2-7; either TRBD1 or TRBD2 may supply D (7 bases each). The CDR3 runs 16 residues. Germline CDR1 is GTSNPN and CDR2 is SVGIG (reference sequence). Trimming stripped 0 bases from V and 1 base from J, with 16 bases between. The DNA of the CDR3 is TGTGCCTGGAGTGTCAGGGGGGCGGGAGAGTCCTACGAGCAGTACTTC. As protein: CAWSVRGAGESYEQYF.

This clone has just one count. The chain is built from TRBV7-2 and TRBJ2-3, with 13 bases aligning to TRBD2. Germline lookup yields CDR1 SGHTA and CDR2 FQGNSA. The ends lost 6 bases at V and 4 bases at J; junction bases unmatched: 4. The CDR3 loop spans 15 amino acids. The CDR3 loop is CASSGLAGAPDTQYF. The CDR3 nucleotides are TGTGCCAGCAGTGGACTAGCGGGAGCCCCAGATACGCAGTATTTT.

V gene TRBV7-9 combines with J gene TRBJ1-1; weak D call: TRBD1 (6 bases). V was shortened by 5 bases and J by 6 bases, with 13 bases between the two germline ends. The CDR3 covers 13 residues. The germline gives CDR1 SEHNR, CDR2 FQNEAQ (reference sequence). CDR3 DNA sequence: TGTGCCAGCAGCACACAAGGGGGGTCTGAAGCTTTCTTT. Its protein is CASSTQGGSEAFF. The full variable domain, completed using reference TRBV7-9 and TRBJ1-1, is DTGVSQNPRHKITKRGQNVTFRCDPISEHNRLYWYRQTLGQGPEFLTYFQNEAQLEKSRLLSDRFSAERPKGSFSTLEIQRTEQGDSAMYLCASSTQGGSEAFFGQGTRLTVV.

This clone was observed a few times. V is TRBV5-6 and J is TRBJ2-7; D perhaps matches TRBD1 (5 bases). Germline assignment: CDR1 SGHDT and CDR2 YYEEEE. V dropped 1 base and J dropped 2 bases, with 10 bases sitting between them. The CDR3 extends over 14 amino acids. The CDR3 here is CASSLKGVAYEQYV. The DNA for the CDR3 is TGTGCCAGCAGCTTGAAAGGGGTTGCCTACGAGCAGTACGTC.

The V and J genes are TRBV4-3 and TRBJ1-6, with D maybe TRBD1 (5 bases). Germline CDR1 LGHNA, CDR2 YSLEER. V dropped 0 bases and J dropped 6 bases, with 9 bases sitting between them. The CDR3 runs 15 residues. The CDR3 protein is CASSQDQGVNSPLHF. The DNA of the CDR3 is TGCGCCAGCAGCCAAGATCAGGGAGTTAATTCACCCCTCCACTTT.

The chain carries TRBV21-1 and TRBJ2-7; the table calls TRBD2, which could not be checked here. TRBV21-1 is a pseudogene locus. The CDR3 has 16 residues. The CDR3 here is CASSKGGENYVNGQYV. CDR3 DNA: TGTGCCAGCAGCAAAGGGGGGGAAAACTATGTAAATGGGCAGTACGTC.